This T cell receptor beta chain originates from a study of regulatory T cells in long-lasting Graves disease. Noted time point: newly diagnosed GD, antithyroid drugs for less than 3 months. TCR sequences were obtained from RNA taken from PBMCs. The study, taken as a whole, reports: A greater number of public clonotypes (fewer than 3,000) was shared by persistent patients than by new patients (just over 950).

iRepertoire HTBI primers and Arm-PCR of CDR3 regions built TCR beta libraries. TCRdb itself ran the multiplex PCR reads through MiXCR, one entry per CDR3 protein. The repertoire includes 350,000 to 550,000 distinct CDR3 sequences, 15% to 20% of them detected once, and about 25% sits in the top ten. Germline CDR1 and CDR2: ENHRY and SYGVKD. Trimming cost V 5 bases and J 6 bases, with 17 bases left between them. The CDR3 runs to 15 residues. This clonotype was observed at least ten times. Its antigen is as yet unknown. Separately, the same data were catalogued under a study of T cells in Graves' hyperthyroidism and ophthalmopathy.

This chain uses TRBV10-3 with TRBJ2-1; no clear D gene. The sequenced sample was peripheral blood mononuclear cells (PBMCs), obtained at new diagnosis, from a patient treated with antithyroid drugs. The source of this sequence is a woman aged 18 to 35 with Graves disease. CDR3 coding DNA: TGTGCCATCAGTCCGGACGACCCTCTACTCAATGAGCAGTTCTTC. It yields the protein CAISPDDPLLNEQFF.